This T cell receptor (beta chain) stems from a study of T cell responses to AZD1222 COVID-19 vaccine. Data came from immunoSEQ multiplex PCR; TCRdb stores just in-frame clones and leaves some out. Of around 140,000 clones in the sample, under 90% were seen once. This CDR3 is 15 amino acids long. Germline-derived CDR1 and CDR2 are SGDLS and YYNGEE. The trim removed 2 bases at V and 4 bases at J, leaving 6 bases unmatched. The receptor was derived from an adult in good health. The V and J genes are TRBV9 and TRBJ2-1, with 7 positions matching TRBD2. Here the sequenced sample was peripheral blood, taken on day 0 of AZD1222 vaccination. The CDR3 loop is CASSVGGRTYNEQFF. For the CDR3, the DNA is TGTGCCAGCAGCGTCGGGGGGAGGACTTACAATGAGCAGTTCTTC.